The clone carrying this T cell receptor beta chain showed up just once. This CDR3 is built from 15 residues. Trimming left V 6 bases short and J 0 bases short, with 15 bases between. CDR1 and CDR2 from the germline V gene are SQVTM and ANQGSEA. The sample comes from a study of blood T cell repertoires in COVID-19. Turning to the study itself: COVID-19 samples collected from the United States, Italy and Spain covered acute and convalescent phases.

The assay was immunoSEQ multiplex PCR, and TCRdb's table has in-frame clones only and misses some. The sample records over 450,000 clones, approximately 88% being singletons. The sequencing input was peripheral blood. The source is a woman in her forties or fifties with COVID-19, enrolled during active disease. This chain joins TRBV29-1 and TRBJ1-3, with D perhaps TRBD1 (5 bases). This chain's CDR3 is CSVSPGGGSGNTIYF. CDR3 in DNA: TGCAGCGTGTCCCCCGGGGGGGGCTCTGGAAACACCATATATTTT. Combining the CDR3 with reference TRBV29-1 and TRBJ1-3 gives the whole variable domain SAVISQKPSRDICQRGTSLTIQCQVDSQVTMMFWYRQQPGQSLTLIATANQGSEATYESGFVIDKFPISRPNLTFSTLTVSNMSPEDSSIYLCSVSPGGGSGNTIYFGEGSWLTVV.